One sample yielded the 24 T cell receptor beta chains listed below, sequenced in a study of human T cells and chemical hapten exposure. The time point denotes: patch test 3, about 24 weeks after DPC sensitization. Treatment reported: therapeutic diphenylcyclopropenone sensitization with weekly scalp DPC. TCRdb processed the RACE reads anew with MiXCR; each CDR3 protein has one entry. This table holds approximately 80,000 distinct CDR3 sequences, 10% to 14% found once. The sample consisted of whole blood, taken in connection with sensitization to the hapten diphenylcyclopropenone (DPC). Receptors were obtained from a woman aged 50 to 65 with alopecia areata. Some clones in this sample may be carry-over from other donors' samples.

This clonotype was recorded many times. The rearrangement joins TRBV5-1 to TRBJ2-7, with a weak D call TRBD1 (6 bases). CDR3 length: 15 amino acids. Trimming took off 4 bases at V and 0 bases at J, with 14 bases between the two ends. Germline V gene sequence: CDR1 SGHRS, CDR2 YFSETQ. DNA of the CDR3: TGCGCCAGCAGCCCTACAGGGATTAGCTCCTACGAGCAGTACTTC. It codes for CASSPTGISSYEQYF.

There are a few counts of this clonotype. The CDR3 nucleotides are TGCAGTGCTAGAGCCGGAGGGAGCAATCAGCCCCAGCATTTT. Its translation is CSARAGGSNQPQHF. V gene TRBV20-1 combines with J gene TRBJ1-5; D unclear. The V gene's germline CDR1 is DFQATT and CDR2 SNEGSKA (reference sequence). V lost 1 base and J lost 1, with 8 bases in between. The length of the CDR3 is 14 residues.

This clonotype was observed at least ten times. J is TRBJ2-1 and V is TRBV27; the D gene is possibly TRBD2 (6 bases). The V end lost 8 bases, the J end lost 6 bases, and 20 bases lay between the germline ends. The CDR3 is made up of 15 amino acids. Germline lookup yields CDR1 MNHEY and CDR2 SMNVEV (reference sequence). CDR3 loop: CASGSPASEFNEQFF. For the CDR3, the DNA is TGTGCCAGCGGATCCCCCGCTAGCGAGTTCAATGAGCAGTTCTTC.

Ten or more counts support this clonotype. The chain has TRBV7-3 and TRBJ2-3; D is possibly TRBD2 (6 bases). The V end was cut by 5 bases, the J end by 1 base, with 13 bases between. CDR3 length: 15 amino acids. CDR1 is SGHTA, CDR2 FQGTGA, per germline. In DNA form, the CDR3 reads TGTGCCAGCAGCCTCTCTAGCGCGGGCACAGATACGCAGTATTTT. It encodes CASSLSSAGTDTQYF. Full variable domain (missing parts from reference TRBV7-3 and TRBJ2-3): GAGVSQTPSNKVTEKGKYVELRCDPISGHTALYWYRQSLGQGPEFLIYFQGTGAADDSGLPNDRFFAVRPEGSVSTLKIQRTERGDSAVYLCASSLSSAGTDTQYFGPGTRLTVL.

This clonotype has a handful of counts. The chain recombines TRBV7-9 with TRBJ2-5; perhaps TRBD1 as D (6 bases). In germline, CDR1 is SEHNR, CDR2 FQNEAQ (reference sequence). Trimming pared 4 bases from V and 4 bases from J, leaving 10 bases between. The CDR3 is 13 amino acids. DNA for the CDR3: TGTGCCAGCAGCTCCTCAGGGGCAGAGACCCAGTACTTC. It translates to CASSSSGAETQYF.

Comments on this clonotype: The conserved phenylalanine or tryptophan normally closing the CDR3 is absent here, so this likely arose from a read error. The V and J genes are TRBV5-6 and TRBJ2-1; D is unresolved. Germline V gene lookup returns CDR1 SGHDT and CDR2 YYEEEE. This CDR3 is built from 13 residues. This CDR3 reads CASSLTRYSEQFI. CDR3 sequence (DNA): TGTGCCAGCAGCTTGACCAGGTACAGTGAGCAGTTCATC.

This clonotype was seen at least ten times. The chain links TRBV30 to TRBJ2-3; 7 bases map to TRBD2. The germline gives CDR1 GTSNPN, CDR2 SVGIG (reference sequence). V lost 4 bases, J lost 2 bases, and 6 bases stayed unmatched. The CDR3 is 14 residues long. The CDR3 reads CAWMGRELTDTQYF. The CDR3 coding sequence is TGTGCCTGGATGGGGCGGGAGCTCACAGATACGCAGTATTTT.

J is TRBJ2-6 and V is TRBV25-1, with TRBD1 matching 9 bases. J gave up 1 base and V 4 bases, and 11 bases lay outside the gene matches. The CDR3 spans 19 residues. From germline, CDR1 is MGHDK and CDR2 SYGVNS. CDR3 in amino acids: CASSGSTGGRASGANVLTF. The CDR3 bases are TGTGCCAGCAGTGGTTCGACAGGGGGTCGAGCGTCTGGGGCCAACGTCCTGACTTTC.

In this sample, this clonotype turned up many times. V is TRBV7-2 and J is TRBJ2-7; a weak D match, TRBD2 (6 bases). Germline CDR1 reads SGHTA; CDR2 reads FQGNSA. V was shortened by 0 bases and J by 2 bases, with 8 bases between the two germline ends. The CDR3 is 14 amino acids. The CDR3 sequence: CASSLAGGTYEQYF. As DNA, the CDR3 is TGTGCCAGCAGCTTAGCGGGAGGTACCTACGAGCAGTACTTC.

CDR3 bases: TGTGCCAGCAGAGAGTCGACGATGAGGTATGGCTACACCTTC. This gives the protein CASRESTMRYGYTF. The chain is built from TRBV2 and TRBJ1-2; D is uncertain. V was pared by 6 bases and J by 5 bases, with 16 bases between. This CDR3 is 14 amino acids long. Germline V gene lookup returns CDR1 SNHLY and CDR2 FYNNEI.

This clonotype was counted at least ten times. This chain uses TRBV29-1 with TRBJ2-2, with 7 nucleotides matching TRBD1. CDR1 is SQVTM, CDR2 ANQGSEA, per germline. The V gene end was trimmed by 5 bases and the J gene end by 5 bases; junction bases not matched to a gene: 11. This CDR3 is 15 amino acids long. DNA of the CDR3: TGCAGCGTTCTCAGGACAGGAAGGGGGACCGGGGAGCTGTTTTTT. Its translation is CSVLRTGRGTGELFF.

The chain joins TRBV27 to TRBJ2-6; D remains unclear. This CDR3 has 13 residues. Trimming removed 8 bases from V and 0 bases from J, with 5 bases in between. The germline gives CDR1 MNHEY, CDR2 SMNVEV (reference sequence). The CDR3, as DNA: TGTGCCAGCCAGTACTCTGGGGCCAACGTCCTGACTTTC. This sequence encodes CASQYSGANVLTF.

This clonotype was detected only a few times. The chain uses TRBV24-1 and TRBJ1-1; D gene uncertain. The CDR3 runs to 14 residues. Germline CDR1 and CDR2: KGHDR and SFDVKD. V shed 4 bases and J shed 8 bases, with 16 bases lying between them. CDR3 nucleotide sequence: TGTGCCACCAGTGACCCCCGGCCCCCCTGGGAAGCTTTCTTT. The encoded protein is CATSDPRPPWEAFF.

V and J are TRBV5-1 and TRBJ2-1; 10 bases line up with TRBD2. V shed 1 base and J 7 bases; nucleotides not matched to a gene: 11. The CDR3 runs to 17 residues. Germline V CDR1 and CDR2: SGHRS, YFSETQ. The CDR3: CASSLPSSGRAGNEQFF. As DNA, the CDR3 is TGCGCCAGCAGCTTGCCCTCGAGCGGGAGGGCCGGTAATGAGCAGTTCTTC.

This clonotype was picked up one time. The chain employs TRBV9 and TRBJ2-1; TRBD2 aligns across 14 bases. Looked up from germline, CDR1 is SGDLS and CDR2 is YYNGEE. CDR3 length equals 16 residues. The junction had 5 bases not matched to a gene; V was cut back by 1 base and J by 8 bases. CDR3 protein: CASSVYGTSGSYEQFF. CDR3 DNA sequence: TGTGCCAGCAGCGTATACGGGACTAGCGGGAGCTATGAGCAGTTCTTC.

Details on this clonotype: A read error may explain this, as a much larger clone is one base away. The genes are TRBV7-6 and TRBJ2-5; D remains unclear. The CDR3 totals 16 residues. V gave up 4 bases and J gave up 2 bases, with 17 bases separating them. Germline lookup yields CDR1 SGHVS and CDR2 FNYEAQ. The CDR3 DNA follows: TGTGCCAGCAGCTCCGCCCCGTCCGGCACACAAGAGACCCAGTACTTC. It yields the protein CASSSAPSGTQETQYF.

This clonotype showed up just a few times. The CDR3 spells CASSRGSADNEQFF. CDR3 sequence (DNA): TGTGCCAGCAGTCGGGGGTCAGCAGACAATGAGCAGTTCTTC. This chain uses TRBV7-3 with TRBJ2-1, with a weak D call TRBD2 (6 bases). The CDR3 spans 14 residues. The germline V gene encodes CDR1 SGHTA and CDR2 FQGTGA. The V end was cut by 6 bases, the J end by 5 bases, with 14 bases between. Supplemented by reference TRBV7-3 and TRBJ2-1, the full variable domain reads GAGVSQTPSNKVTEKGKYVELRCDPISGHTALYWYRQSLGQGPEFLIYFQGTGAADDSGLPNDRFFAVRPEGSVSTLKIQRTERGDSAVYLCASSRGSADNEQFFGPGTRLTVL.

This clonotype showed up just once. A read error may produce the germline difference seen at one junction end. This chain joins TRBV12-3 or TRBV12-4 and TRBJ1-6; D might be TRBD1 (5 bases). CDR3 size: 14 residues. The CDR3 region has the DNA TGTGCCAGCAGTCCTAGGGGTCAGGCTTCACCCCTCCGCTTT. The encoded protein is CASSPRGQASPLRF.

At least ten counts were recorded for this clonotype. J is TRBJ2-2 and V is TRBV7-6; 10 bases align to TRBD2. The CDR3 extends over 16 amino acids. V trimming: 5 bases; J trimming: 4 bases; junction bases outside the gene matches: 7. Germline assignment: CDR1 SGHVS and CDR2 FNYEAQ. This chain's CDR3 is CASSQAGGTGTGELFF. CDR3 in DNA: TGTGCCAGCAGCCAAGCGGGAGGGACTGGCACCGGGGAGCTGTTTTTT.

The J gene is TRBJ1-1, the V gene TRBV30; D unclear. Germline-derived CDR1 and CDR2 are GTSNPN and SVGIG (reference sequence). Trimming removed 1 base at V and 1 base at J, with 10 bases between. The CDR3 has 14 amino acids. The CDR3 DNA reads TGTGCCTGGAGTGCTTTTTGGGGGAACACTGAAGCTTTCTTT. Protein product: CAWSAFWGNTEAFF.

The chain recombines TRBV6-6 with TRBJ1-2; 9 bases align to TRBD1. The CDR3 extends over 15 amino acids. Germline V gene lookup returns CDR1 MNHNY and CDR2 SVGAGI (reference sequence). V lost 6 bases, J lost 8 bases, and 13 bases stayed unmatched. CDR3 nucleotides: TGTGCCAGCAGCCGGATCCCCGGACAGGGGAACGGCTACACCTTC. It is translated as CASSRIPGQGNGYTF.

This clonotype was observed many times. V usage is TRBV19 and J usage is TRBJ1-5; 9 nucleotides match TRBD1. The CDR3 totals 15 residues. CDR1 and CDR2 from the germline V gene are LNHDA and SQIVND (reference sequence). Unmatched junction bases numbered 7, after V lost 6 bases and J lost 4 bases. CDR3 amino acids: CASSPGTGTNQPQHF. CDR3 DNA: TGTGCCAGTAGCCCCGGGACAGGGACAAATCAGCCCCAGCATTTT. The full variable domain, with the rest looked up from reference TRBV19 and TRBJ1-5, is DGGITQSPKYLFRKEGQNVTLSCEQNLNHDAMYWYRQDPGQGLRLIYYSQIVNDFQKGDIAEGYSVSREKKESFPLTVTSAQKNPTAFYLCASSPGTGTNQPQHFGDGTRLSIL.

In this sample, this clonotype turned up many times. The V gene is TRBV11-2, the J gene TRBJ2-1; D is ambiguous. The CDR3 runs to 14 residues. Trimming removed 2 bases at V and 1 base at J, with 6 bases between. CDR1 and CDR2 (germline): SGHAT, FQNNGV. The CDR3 sequence: CASSLIKSYNEQFF. As DNA, the CDR3 is TGTGCCAGCAGCTTAATAAAGTCCTACAATGAGCAGTTCTTC. Together with reference TRBV11-2 and TRBJ2-1, the CDR3 gives the full variable domain: EAGVAQSPRYKIIEKRQSVAFWCNPISGHATLYWYQQILGQGPKLLIQFQNNGVVDDSQLPKDRFSAERLKGVDSTLKIQPAKLEDSAVYLCASSLIKSYNEQFFGPGTRLTVL.

This clonotype has a count of ten or more. The rearrangement links TRBV7-9 to TRBJ2-5, with no clear D. Trimming removed 4 bases at V and 7 bases at J, with 13 bases between. This CDR3 has 13 residues. Germline CDR1 SEHNR, CDR2 FQNEAQ (reference sequence). Written as DNA, the CDR3 is TGTGCCAGCAGCTCCCAGACCCGAACGACCCAGTACTTC. Translating gives CASSSQTRTTQYF.